This TCR beta chain was documented in a study of T cells in Graves' hyperthyroidism and ophthalmopathy (dated by TCRdb to the late 2010s). About the investigation overall: Peripheral blood samples were taken at the time of initial diagnosis, prior to any treatment. TCR V-J signatures able to tell the groups apart were searched for in a discovery cohort of 90 to 100 patients, of whom about 40 had Graves' ophthalmopathy and about 60 had stable Graves' hyperthyroidism. Prospective prediction of ophthalmopathy was tested in an independent validation cohort of under 20 hyperthyroidism patients and 15 to 17 patients who later progressed to ophthalmopathy. For training and testing, the 80 to 100 patients in the discovery cohort were randomly divided in a 7:3 ratio. In addition, the study compared T-cell repertoires in thyroid tissue and in blood from six Graves' hyperthyroidism patients. After sampling, hyperthyroidism patients received methimazole starting at 30 mg daily, and ophthalmopathy patients received high-dose intravenous methylprednisolone. According to the paper, TCR Vbeta CDR3 sequencing was carried out on about 140 peripheral blood samples, which came from 40 to 45 ophthalmopathy, around 74 hyperthyroidism and about 17 progressor patients. The paper's findings and limits, for the study overall: Most expanded thyroid clonotypes (frequency above 0.001) were also detected in blood, suggesting blood repertoires may reflect thyroid immune responses. Sample size was not statistically predetermined, and blinding of investigators to group allocation was not performed. Ophthalmopathy was separated from stable hyperthyroidism by a 13 V-J signature model, with around 90% sensitivity and just over 81% specificity obtained in cross-validation and 80%/75% obtained in testing. During validation, the model predicted progression to ophthalmopathy a median of about 5.9 months ahead of onset, with 70.59% sensitivity and roughly 72% specificity.

Counted from cysteine to phenylalanine, this CDR3 has 14 amino acids. Only CDR3 DNA is held: 42 bases, read in frame from base 1. Germline trimming amounts to 4 bases on V and 5 bases on J, with 4 as the count of junction bases outside the gene matches. The germline V gene specifies SGHRS as CDR1 and YFSETQ as CDR2. This clonotype was seen at least ten times. There is no known antigen for this receptor. Per-nucleotide qualities are absent, and no much larger clonotype sits a single base away. TCR beta CDR3 regions were amplified from RNA transcripts. The TCR CDR3 was subjected to a first round of RT-PCR using the HTBI primer set and the Qiagen OneStep RT-PCR kit. A second multiplex PCR round built the libraries, followed by size selection and purification. Sequencing of the libraries was done on an Illumina HiSeq2000 using paired-end 100 bp reads. Turning to the authors' computational methods: SOAPnuke was used to process the raw data, with reads discarded if the reads contained adapters or uncalled bases, had a mean Phred below 15, or lacked an exact constant-primer or identifier match. High-quality paired reads were merged using COPE v1.2.5, and each unique nucleotide sequence was defined as a clonotype. MiTCR v1.1 was used to align clonotypes to the IMGT TRBV, TRBD and TRBJ reference segments. Only V-J combinations with frequency above 0.0001, covering roughly 99% of repertoires, were analysed. A TCS score was defined as the ratio of F50 (clonal expansion) to E x V (chaos), with BLOSUM62-based TCRdist applied between CDR3 peptides within each V-J. Welch's t-statistics and random forest reduced 500 to 650 V-J features to under 15, which were used in a naive Bayes classifier (R e1071). The similarity between thyroid and blood repertoires was quantified using the Morisita-Horn index. Through fastp at Q25 and MiXCR, TCRdb rebuilt clones from the public reads, retaining in-frame beta chains. Entries that share a CDR3 protein sequence are merged under the most common genes and DNA. The V and J calls come from TCRdb's annotation, not from the publication. The sample table records about 680,000 distinct CDR3 sequences; roughly a third of these occur just once. The ten largest clones capture more than 25% of the sample.

Graves' hyperthyroidism was defined as stable when no progression to ophthalmopathy occurred over 18 months of follow-up. Hyperthyroidism patients were newly diagnosed, had a disease duration of under 2 months, and were aged 18 to 65 years. Any patient with an uncontrolled infection, another autoimmune disease, pregnancy or lactation was excluded. Diagnoses were based on clinical symptoms, serum thyroxine and TRAb, thyroid ultrasound and orbital computed tomography. Ficoll-Paque density gradient centrifugation was used to isolate PBMCs from around 10 ml of fresh peripheral blood. Total RNA was extracted with Trizol reagent, and quality was checked on an Agilent 2100 Bioanalyzer.

Source material: blood. This chain is built from TRBV5-1 and TRBJ1-5, and 9 bases in between align with TRBD1. This TCR derives from a woman aged 40-49 years with Graves' hyperthyroidism. The CDR3 region has the sequence CASSAGQGDQPQHF. The sequenced DNA is TGCGCCAGCAGCGCGGGACAGGGCGATCAGCCCCAGCATTTT.